This is a list of T cell receptor beta chains from one sample in a study of naive and memory T cell subsets. From the UMI-ligation and nested PCR reads, TCRdb called clonotypes with MiXCR, one entry per CDR3 protein. The top ten hold over 1.5% of the sample, which has roughly 98,000 distinct CDR3 sequences, about 6.5% seen once. The source material was central memory CD4+ T cells from blood. Source of these receptors: a human donor in good health. CDR3s include the opening cysteine and the closing phenylalanine or tryptophan. D genes are given only for firm matches. Size tells how often a clone was seen (once, few, many) or the class of an expanded clone, and some rows leave it out.

abundance | j_gene | len | d_gene | v_gene | CDR3aa | CDR3nt
- | TRBJ2-7 | 15 | TRBD2 | TRBV5-6 | CASSLMRGLASEQYF | TGTGCCAGCAGCTTGATGAGGGGACTAGCGAGCGAGCAGTACTTC
few | TRBJ2-1 | 13 | - | TRBV7-9 | CASSHSARPEQFF | TGTGCCAGCAGCCACTCAGCCCGACCTGAGCAGTTCTTC
many | TRBJ1-4 | 18 | TRBD1 | TRBV28 | CASSKNRDRGATNEKLFF | TGTGCCAGCAGCAAGAACCGGGACAGGGGAGCAACTAATGAAAAACTGTTTTTT
once | TRBJ1-2 | 14 | TRBD1 | TRBV11-3 | CASSLRTGGNGYTF | TGTGCCAGCAGCCTTAGGACAGGGGGCAATGGCTACACCTTC
many | TRBJ1-6 | 15 | TRBD1 | TRBV9 | CASSVEGQGGSPLHF | TGTGCCAGCAGCGTAGAGGGACAGGGCGGTTCACCCCTCCACTTT
- | TRBJ2-1 | 15 | TRBD2 | TRBV14 | CASSQVERERDEQFF | TGTGCCAGCAGCCAAGTGGAGCGGGAGCGGGATGAGCAGTTCTTC
many | TRBJ2-5 | 12 | - | TRBV20-1 | CSAEGPGETQYF | TGCAGTGCTGAGGGCCCAGGGGAGACCCAGTACTTC
few | TRBJ1-4 | 14 | TRBD1 | TRBV5-1 | CASSSGTGDEKLFF | TGCGCCAGCAGCTCCGGGACAGGGGATGAAAAACTGTTTTTT
many | TRBJ1-4 | 18 | - | TRBV15 | CATSRDPWGEGKGEKLFF | TGTGCCACCAGCAGAGATCCTTGGGGTGAGGGGAAGGGTGAAAAACTGTTTTTT
many | TRBJ2-2 | 14 | - | TRBV3-1 | CASSQEVNTGELFF | TGTGCCAGCAGCCAAGAAGTTAACACCGGGGAGCTGTTTTTT
many | TRBJ2-1 | 14 | - | TRBV12-3/TRBV12-4 | CASTFSGVYNEQFF | TGTGCCAGCACGTTTAGCGGAGTATACAATGAGCAGTTCTTC
- | TRBJ2-2 | 13 | - | TRBV6-6 | CASRVTSTGELFF | TGTGCCAGCAGAGTGACTAGCACCGGGGAGCTGTTTTTT
few | TRBJ2-1 | 16 | TRBD2 | TRBV12-3/TRBV12-4 | CASSLGSSGRRNEQFF | TGTGCCAGCAGTTTAGGAAGTAGCGGGAGAAGGAATGAGCAGTTCTTC
- | TRBJ1-5 | 15 | - | TRBV4-1 | CASSQGVGINQPQHF | TGCGCCAGCAGCCAAGGAGTCGGGATCAATCAGCCCCAGCATTTT
once | TRBJ2-1 | 16 | - | TRBV19 | CASSAPYPASYNEQFF | TGTGCCAGTAGTGCCCCCTACCCTGCATCCTACAATGAGCAGTTCTTC
few | TRBJ2-7 | 11 | - | TRBV10-3 | CAISDLYEQYF | TGTGCCATCAGCGACCTCTACGAGCAGTACTTC
many | TRBJ1-5 | 14 | - | TRBV2 | CASSQGQKNQPQHF | TGTGCCAGCAGCCAAGGACAGAAAAATCAGCCCCAGCATTTT
- | TRBJ2-7 | 12 | TRBD1 | TRBV20-1 | CSAPGTGREQYF | TGCAGTGCCCCCGGGACAGGGCGCGAGCAGTACTTC
many | TRBJ2-1 | 14 | - | TRBV18 | CASSPVSGSNEQFF | TGTGCCAGCTCACCGGTATCTGGGAGCAATGAGCAGTTCTTC
many | TRBJ1-2 | 14 | - | TRBV20-1 | CSARVPPGLYGYTF | TGCAGTGCTAGAGTCCCTCCGGGACTCTATGGCTACACCTTC
- | TRBJ2-3 | 16 | - | TRBV14 | CASSQWLAGSTDTQYF | TGTGCCAGCAGCCAATGGTTGGCGGGGTCCACAGATACGCAGTATTTT
few | TRBJ2-7 | 14 | TRBD1 | TRBV5-4 | CASSQQGSTYEQYF | TGTGCCAGCAGCCAACAGGGGTCCACCTACGAGCAGTACTTC
- | TRBJ2-7 | 15 | - | TRBV7-9 | CASSLDLGVGREQYF | TGTGCCAGCAGCTTGGATCTAGGTGTTGGACGCGAGCAGTACTTC
- | TRBJ1-1 | 18 | - | TRBV2 | CASSTLAISQTPNTEAFF | TGTGCCAGCAGTACCCTCGCCATATCCCAGACGCCGAACACTGAAGCTTTCTTT
many | TRBJ1-1 | 14 | - | TRBV7-6 | CASSLSYVNTEAFF | TGTGCCAGCAGCTTATCTTACGTCAACACTGAAGCTTTCTTT
few | TRBJ2-2 | 14 | - | TRBV12-3/TRBV12-4 | CASSFGGNTGELFF | TGTGCCAGCAGTTTTGGCGGGAACACCGGGGAGCTGTTTTTT
many | TRBJ1-1 | 12 | - | TRBV7-9 | CASSFGGVEAFF | TGTGCCAGCAGCTTCGGAGGGGTAGAAGCTTTCTTT
few | TRBJ2-3 | 15 | - | TRBV7-2 | CASSSIADRTDTQYF | TGTGCCAGCAGCTCCATAGCGGACCGCACAGATACGCAGTATTTT
- | TRBJ1-1 | 15 | - | TRBV5-1 | CASSSFVTLNTEAFF | TGCGCCAGCAGCAGCTTCGTTACCCTGAACACTGAAGCTTTCTTT
few | TRBJ2-3 | 14 | - | TRBV6-2/TRBV6-3 | CASSYSAKADTQYF | TGTGCCAGCAGTTACTCCGCGAAGGCAGATACGCAGTATTTT
many | TRBJ2-4 | 15 | - | TRBV24-1 | CATSDAEKNKNIQYF | TGTGCCACCAGTGACGCAGAAAAAAATAAAAACATTCAGTACTTC
few | TRBJ2-3 | 15 | - | TRBV12-3/TRBV12-4 | CASSTKGDPKDTQYF | TGTGCCAGCAGTACAAAGGGGGACCCCAAAGATACGCAGTATTTT
few | TRBJ2-5 | 10 | - | TRBV2 | CASSSETQYF | TGTGCCAGCAGTTCAGAGACCCAGTACTTC
many | TRBJ2-7 | 17 | TRBD1 | TRBV20-1 | CSARPGQGNIFTYEQYF | TGCAGTGCTAGACCGGGACAGGGAAACATTTTTACCTACGAGCAGTACTTC